A single sample is the source of the 25 T cell receptor beta chains below, sequenced in a study of shared clonotypes between healthy human individuals. Sequenced by immunoSEQ multiplex PCR; TCRdb stores in-frame clones only, minus some. In the table there are millions of clones, less than 95% of which are singletons. Cells designated naive CD8 were CD45RO-negative and were positively selected for CCR7, with terminally differentiated effector memory CD45RA+ cells excluded. Sequencing was done on a sample of naive CD8+ T cells sorted from blood. These receptors were taken from a man aged 18 to 29 in good health.

Details on this clone: Other DNA sequences in this sample translate to the same CDR3. The chain has TRBV2 and TRBJ1-2; 7 bases map to TRBD1. With 4 bases clipped from V and 2 bases from J, the junction kept 1 base outside the gene matches. From germline, CDR1 is SNHLY and CDR2 FYNNEI. The CDR3 sequence is 13 residues long. CDR3 bases: TGTGCCAGCAGTGGGGGACAGAACTATGGCTACACCTTC. Amino acids: CASSGGQNYGYTF.

The chain couples TRBV28 to TRBJ2-5, with 8 nucleotides matching TRBD2. The junction had 10 bases not matched to a gene; V was cut back by 5 bases and J by 5 bases. Germline V CDR1 and CDR2: MDHEN, SYDVKM. The length of the CDR3 is 15 residues. As DNA, the CDR3 is TGTGCCAGCAGTCTCTACCGGGGGGGCAGGGAGACCCAGTACTTC. This codes for CASSLYRGGRETQYF.

A word on this clone: Other DNA sequences within the sample encode an identical CDR3. The genes are TRBV13 and TRBJ2-7; the match to TRBD2 covers 10 bases. The trim removed 4 bases at V and 3 bases at J, leaving 9 bases unmatched. Germline V gene sequence: CDR1 PRHDT, CDR2 FYEKMQ (reference sequence). This CDR3 is 16 amino acids long. CDR3: CASSSGGSGGFYEQYF. The DNA of the CDR3 is TGTGCCAGCAGCTCCGGGGGTAGCGGGGGGTTCTACGAGCAGTACTTC.

This clone appeared once. The chain carries TRBV9 and TRBJ1-6, with D tentatively TRBD1 (6 bases). V lost 5 bases and J lost 7, with 13 bases in between. The CDR3 length is 14 residues. Per germline, CDR1 SGDLS and CDR2 YYNGEE. CDR3 coding DNA: TGTGCCAGCAGTGAGGGGGGGGTAAATTCACCCCTCCACTTT. Its translation is CASSEGGVNSPLHF.

This clone was observed a single time. The chain employs TRBV27 and TRBJ1-1; TRBD1 matches at 9 bases. The CDR3 covers 13 residues. Germline V gene data show CDR1 as MNHEY and CDR2 as SMNVEV (reference sequence). Losses at the gene ends were 6 bases for V and 11 bases for J; bases not matched to a gene: 10. CDR3 sequence reads: CASSLTQGALAFF. Written as DNA, the CDR3 is TGTGCCAGCAGCCTCACACAGGGGGCATTGGCTTTCTTT.

This clone was seen once. The V gene is TRBV4-1, the J gene TRBJ2-4; D is undetermined. This CDR3 region has 18 residues. Germline V gene data show CDR1 as MGHRA and CDR2 as YSYEKL. Trimming pared 0 bases from V and 0 bases from J, leaving 15 bases between. Here the CDR3 DNA reads TGCGCCAGCAGCCAAGATATTGCCGGGTCCCTAGCCAAAAACATTCAGTACTTC. It codes for CASSQDIAGSLAKNIQYF.

Of note for this clone: Different DNA sequences within this sample yield the same CDR3. The rearrangement uses TRBV28 and TRBJ2-5; 7 nucleotides line up with TRBD2. The junction had 3 bases not matched to a gene; V was cut back by 3 bases and J by 2 bases. The germline CDR1 and CDR2 sequences are MDHEN and SYDVKM. The CDR3 covers 14 residues. For the CDR3, the DNA is TGTGCCAGCAGTTTTGGGGGGGGACAAGAGACCCAGTACTTC. Amino acids: CASSFGGGQETQYF.

The chain joins TRBV13 to TRBJ1-1, with 8 bases fitting TRBD1. The CDR3 contains 12 residues. V lost 5 bases, J lost 8 bases, and 4 bases stayed unmatched. Germline V lookup: CDR1 PRHDT, CDR2 FYEKMQ (reference sequence). The DNA for the CDR3 is TGTGCCAGCAGCGACAGGGGTTCGGAAGCTTTCTTT. Its protein product is CASSDRGSEAFF. Full variable domain (remainder filled in from reference TRBV13 and TRBJ1-1): AAGVIQSPRHLIKEKRETATLKCYPIPRHDTVYWYQQGPGQDPQFLISFYEKMQSDKGSIPDRFSAQQFSDYHSELNMSSLELGDSALYFCASSDRGSEAFFGQGTRLTVV.

The CDR3 DNA follows: TGTGCCAGCAGCGTTGACCCCCCTAGCACAGATACGCAGTATTTT. Amino acids: CASSVDPPSTDTQYF. The V gene is TRBV5-5, the J gene TRBJ2-3; D call uncertain. The CDR3 runs 15 residues. In germline, CDR1 is SGHKS, CDR2 YYEKEE (reference sequence). Trimming shortened V by 4 bases and J by 0 bases, and 12 bases separated the two germline ends.

This clone was observed once. The same CDR3 also results from other DNA sequences found in this sample. This chain links TRBV5-6 with TRBJ2-1; D gene uncertain. Trimming pared 0 bases from V and 3 bases from J, leaving 4 bases between. From germline, CDR1 is SGHDT and CDR2 YYEEEE. The CDR3 is made up of 13 amino acids. CDR3 residues: CASSLGGYNEQFF. CDR3 nucleotides: TGTGCCAGCAGCTTGGGCGGCTACAATGAGCAGTTCTTC.

The chain couples TRBV6-5 to TRBJ1-2; 7 bases are a match to TRBD1. V lost 2 bases to trimming and J lost 7 bases; unmatched junction nucleotides: 7. The CDR3 consists of 14 residues. The V gene's germline CDR1 is MNHEY and CDR2 SVGAGI. This chain's CDR3 is CASSYEQGLAGYTF. Here the CDR3 DNA reads TGTGCCAGCAGTTACGAACAGGGGTTGGCTGGCTACACCTTC.

Points on this clone: Other nucleotide sequences from this sample produce the same CDR3. This sequence joins TRBV5-4 and TRBJ2-7; a possible D gene is TRBD1 (6 bases). CDR3 length equals 13 residues. The germline V and J ends were trimmed by 4 bases and 0 bases, with 8 bases remaining between them. In germline, CDR1 is SGHNT, CDR2 YYREEE (reference sequence). The CDR3 region is CASSPGDSYEQYF. The CDR3, as DNA: TGTGCCAGCAGCCCAGGGGACTCCTACGAGCAGTACTTC.

V gene TRBV29-1 combines with J gene TRBJ2-5; no reliable D call. This CDR3 spans 11 amino acids. Between the trimmed V and J ends, which lost 3 bases and 5 bases, there was a span of 7 bases. The germline CDR1 and CDR2 sequences are SQVTM and ANQGSEA. The CDR3 DNA reads as TGCAGCGTTGAGGAATTGGAGACCCAGTACTTC. As protein: CSVEELETQYF.

On this clone itself: This sample also contains other DNA sequences that code for the same CDR3. The chain couples TRBV7-9 to TRBJ2-7; D remains unclear. From germline, CDR1 is SEHNR and CDR2 FQNEAQ (reference sequence). V gave up 1 base and J gave up 3 bases, with 7 bases separating them. The CDR3 consists of 13 residues. The CDR3 region is CASSLGGNYEQYF. The CDR3 DNA reads TGTGCCAGCAGCTTAGGAGGAAACTACGAGCAGTACTTC. The full variable domain, rest sourced from reference TRBV7-9 and TRBJ2-7, is DTGVSQNPRHKITKRGQNVTFRCDPISEHNRLYWYRQTLGQGPEFLTYFQNEAQLEKSRLLSDRFSAERPKGSFSTLEIQRTEQGDSAMYLCASSLGGNYEQYFGPGTRLTVT.

DNA for the CDR3: TGTGCCAGTAGTATAGCAGCGGACAAGGGGAATTCACCCCTCCACTTT. It yields the protein CASSIAADKGNSPLHF. The rearrangement links TRBV19 to TRBJ1-6; D may be TRBD1 (5 bases). Looked up from germline, CDR1 is LNHDA and CDR2 is SQIVND (reference sequence). CDR3 length equals 16 residues. V lost 1 base and J 7 bases, leaving 14 bases between the germline ends.

This clone was found a few times. This chain uses TRBV28 with TRBJ2-6; TRBD1 aligns across 10 bases. CDR3 length: 17 amino acids. V shed 6 bases, J shed 3 bases, and the junction held 8 bases outside the gene matches. Looked up from germline, CDR1 is MDHEN and CDR2 is SYDVKM. Here the CDR3 DNA reads TGTGCCAGCAGGCCGGGACAGGGGTCGGGTGGGGCCAACGTCCTGACTTTC. Protein: CASRPGQGSGGANVLTF. Filled out from reference TRBV28 and TRBJ2-6, the complete variable domain reads DVKVTQSSRYLVKRTGEKVFLECVQDMDHENMFWYRQDPGLGLRLIYFSYDVKMKEKGDIPEGYSVSREKKERFSLILESASTNQTSMYLCASRPGQGSGGANVLTFGAGSRLTVL.

The count of this clone is one. J is TRBJ2-3 and V is TRBV6-1, with unresolved D. This CDR3 comprises 10 residues. In germline, CDR1 is MNHNS, CDR2 SASEGT. The DNA of the CDR3 is TGTGCTACGCACCAAGATACGCAGTATTTT. Translation: CATHQDTQYF.

The chain couples TRBV27 to TRBJ1-5; D uncertain. There are 14 residues in the CDR3. V gave up 7 bases and J gave up 1 base, with 11 bases separating them. The germline CDR1 and CDR2 sequences are MNHEY and SMNVEV (reference sequence). In DNA form, the CDR3 reads TGTGCCAGCAACCTCCTGGGGAGCAATCAGCCCCAGCATTTT. Translation gives CASNLLGSNQPQHF.

This chain links TRBV5-1 with TRBJ2-7, with no clear D. Germline V CDR1 and CDR2: SGHRS, YFSETQ. The CDR3 extends over 14 amino acids. V lost 6 bases and J lost 3, with 16 bases in between. The DNA for the CDR3 is TGCGCCAGCACCTTTGAACCTGACGGCTACGAGCAGTACTTC. Translation: CASTFEPDGYEQYF.

The V gene is TRBV5-6, the J gene TRBJ2-3; the D gene is possibly TRBD2 (6 bases). The CDR3 sequence is 16 residues long. CDR1 is SGHDT and CDR2 is YYEEEE in the germline V gene. The V end lost 4 bases, the J end lost 6 bases, and 21 bases lay between the germline ends. CDR3 sequence reads: CASSQNRLEVWDTQYF. In DNA form, the CDR3 reads TGTGCCAGCAGCCAAAACAGACTAGAAGTATGGGATACGCAGTATTTT.

The rearrangement uses TRBV7-2 and TRBJ2-1; TRBD2 agrees at 7 bases. This CDR3 has 14 residues. Unmatched junction bases numbered 6, after V lost 6 bases and J lost 4 bases. The V gene's germline CDR1 is SGHTA and CDR2 FQGNSA. CDR3 nucleotides: TGTGCCAGCAGTGAGACTAGCTCTTACAATGAGCAGTTCTTC. This sequence encodes CASSETSSYNEQFF.

The chain links TRBV7-9 to TRBJ2-1; D is unresolved. Trimming removed 8 bases at V and 5 bases at J, with 10 bases between. Germline lookup yields CDR1 SEHNR and CDR2 FQNEAQ (reference sequence). This CDR3 contains 12 residues. CDR3 coding DNA: TGTGCCAGCCAAGGGTACGACAATGAGCAGTTCTTC. This translates into CASQGYDNEQFF.

This clone came up a few times. The chain couples TRBV18 to TRBJ1-5; possibly TRBD1 for D (6 bases). Germline lookup yields CDR1 KGHSH and CDR2 LQKENI. The CDR3 consists of 14 residues. V lost 5 bases and J 3 bases, leaving 11 bases between the germline ends. The CDR3 loop is CASSSGQPNQPQHF. Here the CDR3 DNA reads TGTGCCAGCTCATCCGGACAGCCCAATCAGCCCCAGCATTTT.

The chain is built from TRBV6-4 and TRBJ2-3, with D perhaps matching TRBD1 or TRBD2 (6 bases each). The CDR3 is 16 amino acids. The ends were cut back, 3 bases at V and 3 bases at J, with 16 bases in the middle. Germline assignment: CDR1 MRHNA and CDR2 SNTAGT. Written as DNA, the CDR3 is TGTGCCAGCAGTGAGTGGGGGGCACGAACTACAGATACGCAGTATTTT. This encodes CASSEWGARTTDTQYF.

DNA for the CDR3: TGTGCCAGCAGCCAAGGATCCCGGTGGAACAATGAGCAGTTCTTC. Translation: CASSQGSRWNNEQFF. The chain couples TRBV7-6 to TRBJ2-1, with D unclear. Trimming cost V 5 bases and J 5 bases, with 16 bases left between them. The CDR3 runs 15 residues. CDR1 and CDR2 from the germline V gene are SGHVS and FNYEAQ.